A selection of T cell receptor beta chains follows, all from one sample in a study of cytomegalovirus exposure and HLA in healthy donors. Sequencing used immunoSEQ multiplex PCR; TCRdb keeps in-frame clones, though not all of them. The sample has fewer than 200,000 clones; 75% to 85% are singletons. The sample taken for sequencing was PBMCs. The receptors originated from a woman aged 45-60 years in good health and CMV-seronegative. The CDR3 runs from the conserved cysteine through the conserved F or W. Each record gives: clone size, J gene, D gene, V gene, CDR3 DNA, CDR3 protein. D genes are given only for firm matches. Part of the rows lack a size; the others show once, few, many or a class for expanded clones.

abundance: NA; j_gene: TRBJ2-7; d_gene: NA; v_gene: TRBV21-1; CDR3nt: TGTGCCAGCAGCAGAGCGGGAGGGCCCTACGAGCAGTACTTC; CDR3aa: CASSRAGGPYEQYF
abundance: NA; j_gene: TRBJ2-7; d_gene: TRBD1; v_gene: TRBV4-3; CDR3nt: TGCGCCAGCAGCCAAGAACAGGGGTTCAACTACGAGCAGTACTTC; CDR3aa: CASSQEQGFNYEQYF
abundance: NA; j_gene: TRBJ1-1; d_gene: TRBD1; v_gene: TRBV18; CDR3nt: TGTGCCAGCTCACCACCGTCAGGGGGTGAAGCTTTCTTT; CDR3aa: CASSPPSGGEAFF
abundance: NA; j_gene: TRBJ1-2; d_gene: TRBD1; v_gene: TRBV4-1; CDR3nt: TGCGCCAGCAGCCAAGACGGAGGGGGCGTCGGCCATCTATATGGCTACACCTTC; CDR3aa: CASSQDGGGVGHLYGYTF
abundance: once; j_gene: TRBJ2-5; d_gene: TRBD2; v_gene: TRBV27; CDR3nt: TGTGCCAGCAGTCCGACTGGGACTAGCGGGGGGGTAAAGACCCAGTACTTC; CDR3aa: CASSPTGTSGGVKTQYF
abundance: NA; j_gene: TRBJ2-2; d_gene: TRBD1; v_gene: TRBV18; CDR3nt: TGTGCCAGCTCATCGGCCGGGACAGACACCGGGGAGCTGTTTTTT; CDR3aa: CASSSAGTDTGELFF
abundance: NA; j_gene: TRBJ2-1; d_gene: TRBD2; v_gene: TRBV7-2; CDR3nt: TGTGCCAGCAGCCCAACTAGCGGGGGTCTACGGGAGCAGTTCTTC; CDR3aa: CASSPTSGGLREQFF
abundance: NA; j_gene: TRBJ1-5; d_gene: NA; v_gene: TRBV4-1; CDR3nt: TGCGCCAGCAGCCTGGTTGGGGGCCAGAATCAGCCCCAGCATTTT; CDR3aa: CASSLVGGQNQPQHF
abundance: NA; j_gene: TRBJ2-7; d_gene: TRBD1; v_gene: TRBV7-8; CDR3nt: TGTGCCAGCAGCTTCGAGGGACAGAGAGCCTACGAGCAGTACTTC; CDR3aa: CASSFEGQRAYEQYF
abundance: NA; j_gene: TRBJ2-6; d_gene: TRBD1; v_gene: TRBV27; CDR3nt: TGTGCCAGCAGCCAGACAGGGGCCCTCTCTGGGGCCAACGTCCTGACTTTC; CDR3aa: CASSQTGALSGANVLTF
abundance: once; j_gene: TRBJ1-4; d_gene: TRBD1; v_gene: TRBV19; CDR3nt: TGTGCCAGTAGTACGACAGGGGTCGTTGAAAAACTGTTTTTT; CDR3aa: CASSTTGVVEKLFF
abundance: NA; j_gene: TRBJ1-3; d_gene: NA; v_gene: TRBV7-2; CDR3nt: TGTGCCAGCAGCTTTTCAGGGAACTCTGGAAACACCATATATTTT; CDR3aa: CASSFSGNSGNTIYF
abundance: NA; j_gene: TRBJ2-7; d_gene: TRBD1; v_gene: TRBV27; CDR3nt: TGTGCCAGCAGTTGGGGACAGGCTTACGAGCAGTACTTC; CDR3aa: CASSWGQAYEQYF
abundance: NA; j_gene: TRBJ2-2; d_gene: NA; v_gene: TRBV7-9; CDR3nt: TGTTCCAGCAGCTTAATTCAGGGGAACACCGGGGAGCTGTTTTTT; CDR3aa: CSSSLIQGNTGELFF
abundance: NA; j_gene: TRBJ1-1; d_gene: TRBD1; v_gene: TRBV7-2; CDR3nt: TGTGCCAGCAGCTTACGGGACAGGGCTCGTGAAGCTTTCTTT; CDR3aa: CASSLRDRAREAFF
abundance: NA; j_gene: TRBJ1-6; d_gene: TRBD1; v_gene: TRBV5-3; CDR3nt: TGTGCCAGAAGCTTGAGGACAGGCGGGTATTCACCCCTCCACTTT; CDR3aa: CARSLRTGGYSPLHF
abundance: NA; j_gene: TRBJ1-1; d_gene: TRBD1; v_gene: TRBV5-1; CDR3nt: TGCGCCAGCAGCTTGGGGGGACAGTACACTGAAGCTTTCTTT; CDR3aa: CASSLGGQYTEAFF
abundance: NA; j_gene: TRBJ2-7; d_gene: TRBD1; v_gene: TRBV5-4; CDR3nt: TGTGCCAGCAGCTCAGGGGGAACCTCCTACGAGCAGTACTTC; CDR3aa: CASSSGGTSYEQYF
abundance: NA; j_gene: TRBJ2-1; d_gene: NA; v_gene: TRBV14; CDR3nt: TGTGCCAGCAGCCAAGAAGGCAGGTACAATGAGCAGTTCTTC; CDR3aa: CASSQEGRYNEQFF
abundance: NA; j_gene: TRBJ2-1; d_gene: NA; v_gene: TRBV9; CDR3nt: TGTGCCAGCAGCGTAGGGGTTAGCGGATCCTACAATGAGCAGTTCTTC; CDR3aa: CASSVGVSGSYNEQFF
abundance: NA; j_gene: TRBJ2-2; d_gene: NA; v_gene: TRBV2; CDR3nt: TGTGCCAGCAGTGAAGCGCTTCGAGGGAAGCTGTTTTTT; CDR3aa: CASSEALRGKLFF
abundance: once; j_gene: TRBJ2-3; d_gene: TRBD2; v_gene: TRBV19; CDR3nt: TGTGCCAGTACCCTAGCGGGGGGCCTCACAGATACGCAGTATTTT; CDR3aa: CASTLAGGLTDTQYF
abundance: NA; j_gene: TRBJ1-1; d_gene: NA; v_gene: TRBV6-5; CDR3nt: TGTGCCAGCAGTTACCCCGGGGGGAGCGGGGCTTTCTTT; CDR3aa: CASSYPGGSGAFF
abundance: NA; j_gene: TRBJ2-7; d_gene: TRBD2; v_gene: TRBV18; CDR3nt: TGTGCCAGCTCCAACCGGGAGGGACCCCACGAGCAGTACTTC; CDR3aa: CASSNREGPHEQYF
abundance: NA; j_gene: TRBJ1-2; d_gene: TRBD1; v_gene: TRBV7-2; CDR3nt: TGTGCCAGCAGCCTGACAGGGGGCTACGGCTACACCTTC; CDR3aa: CASSLTGGYGYTF
abundance: once; j_gene: TRBJ1-1; d_gene: NA; v_gene: TRBV7-2; CDR3nt: TGTGCCAGCACCGATTCAGGTCGAGCTTTCTTT; CDR3aa: CASTDSGRAFF
abundance: few; j_gene: TRBJ2-7; d_gene: NA; v_gene: TRBV29-1; CDR3nt: TGCAGCGTTGTCCCCCTAGCGACCGCCTCCTACGAGCAGTACTTC; CDR3aa: CSVVPLATASYEQYF
abundance: NA; j_gene: TRBJ2-7; d_gene: NA; v_gene: TRBV5-1; CDR3nt: TGCGCCAGCAGCTTGGAAGGGGCCGAGCAGTACTTC; CDR3aa: CASSLEGAEQYF
abundance: NA; j_gene: TRBJ1-6; d_gene: TRBD1; v_gene: TRBV5-1; CDR3nt: TGCGCCAGCAGGACCGGGACAGGGAATTCACCCCTCCACTTT; CDR3aa: CASRTGTGNSPLHF
abundance: NA; j_gene: TRBJ2-1; d_gene: TRBD2; v_gene: TRBV7-9; CDR3nt: TGTGCCAGCACCCTACGCGGGGGTTACAATGAGCAGTTCTTC; CDR3aa: CASTLRGGYNEQFF
abundance: NA; j_gene: TRBJ2-1; d_gene: TRBD2; v_gene: TRBV6-1; CDR3nt: TGTGCCAGCAGTGAAAGGCAGCGGGGGGGGACGGGTGAGCAGTTCTTC; CDR3aa: CASSERQRGGTGEQFF
abundance: NA; j_gene: TRBJ2-1; d_gene: TRBD2; v_gene: TRBV30; CDR3nt: TGTGCCTGGAGTCCCGGGACTAGCGGGAGGTGGGTTGAGCAGTTCTTC; CDR3aa: CAWSPGTSGRWVEQFF
abundance: NA; j_gene: TRBJ2-2; d_gene: TRBD1; v_gene: TRBV11-2; CDR3nt: TGTGCCAGCAGCTTAGATCGGTGGACAGGGAGAACCGGGGAGCTGTTTTTT; CDR3aa: CASSLDRWTGRTGELFF
abundance: NA; j_gene: TRBJ2-2; d_gene: TRBD1; v_gene: TRBV9; CDR3nt: TGTGCCAGCAGCCCTCCGGGACAGGGGGCTTCAGGGGAGCTGTTTTTT; CDR3aa: CASSPPGQGASGELFF
abundance: NA; j_gene: TRBJ2-7; d_gene: TRBD2; v_gene: TRBV4-2; CDR3nt: TGTGCCAGCAGCCAAGAGATCCCACTAGCGGGAGCCTCAAGGGCCTACGAGCAGTACTTC; CDR3aa: CASSQEIPLAGASRAYEQYF
abundance: NA; j_gene: TRBJ1-2; d_gene: TRBD1; v_gene: TRBV28; CDR3nt: TGTGCCAGCAGCCTACCGGGACAGCCCTATGGCTACACCTTC; CDR3aa: CASSLPGQPYGYTF
abundance: few; j_gene: TRBJ2-5; d_gene: NA; v_gene: TRBV4-2; CDR3nt: TGTGCCAGCAGCCAAGATCACGGAGTACAAGAGACCCAGTACTTC; CDR3aa: CASSQDHGVQETQYF
abundance: NA; j_gene: TRBJ2-3; d_gene: TRBD2; v_gene: TRBV2; CDR3nt: TGTGCCAGCAGTGAGGGACTAGCGGGAGTCGATACGCAGTATTTT; CDR3aa: CASSEGLAGVDTQYF
abundance: NA; j_gene: TRBJ2-2; d_gene: NA; v_gene: TRBV21-1; CDR3nt: TGTGCCAGCAGCAAGGTTAGCGACAGGGGGCGCGACGCCGGGGAGCTGTTTTTT; CDR3aa: CASSKVSDRGRDAGELFF
abundance: NA; j_gene: TRBJ2-1; d_gene: NA; v_gene: TRBV6-5; CDR3nt: TGTGCCGTAAGGGGCCGTAATTTTTACAATGAGCAGTTCTTC; CDR3aa: CAVRGRNFYNEQFF
abundance: few; j_gene: TRBJ2-3; d_gene: NA; v_gene: TRBV19; CDR3nt: TGTGCCAGTAGTGGCCAGGGACTGGGCGGTACGCAGTATTTT; CDR3aa: CASSGQGLGGTQYF
abundance: NA; j_gene: TRBJ2-1; d_gene: TRBD1; v_gene: TRBV19; CDR3nt: TGTGCCAGTACCTGGGGGACAGGGGGCACTGAGCAGTTCTTC; CDR3aa: CASTWGTGGTEQFF
abundance: NA; j_gene: TRBJ2-1; d_gene: TRBD1; v_gene: TRBV7-2; CDR3nt: TGTGCCAGCAGCCCAGGGACAGCTAGCTCCTACAATGAGCAGTTCTTC; CDR3aa: CASSPGTASSYNEQFF
abundance: few; j_gene: TRBJ2-7; d_gene: NA; v_gene: TRBV28; CDR3nt: TGTGCCAGCAGTTTTTCGTCGGTTTTGCAACGCGAGCAGTACTTC; CDR3aa: CASSFSSVLQREQYF
abundance: NA; j_gene: TRBJ2-7; d_gene: NA; v_gene: TRBV7-2; CDR3nt: TGTGCCAGCAGCGGAGGCACTGCCGAGCAGTACTTC; CDR3aa: CASSGGTAEQYF
abundance: NA; j_gene: TRBJ2-1; d_gene: TRBD1; v_gene: TRBV7-2; CDR3nt: TGTGCCAGCAGCTTAGGACAGGGATGGGATGAGCAGTTCTTC; CDR3aa: CASSLGQGWDEQFF
abundance: NA; j_gene: TRBJ1-1; d_gene: TRBD1; v_gene: TRBV7-6; CDR3nt: TGTGCCAGCAGCTCTACAGGGGTGGCTGAAGCTTTCTTT; CDR3aa: CASSSTGVAEAFF
abundance: NA; j_gene: TRBJ2-1; d_gene: TRBD1; v_gene: TRBV27; CDR3nt: TGTGCCAGCAGCTTCAGGGGGTTGGCCTACAATGAGCAGTTCTTC; CDR3aa: CASSFRGLAYNEQFF
abundance: NA; j_gene: TRBJ2-7; d_gene: NA; v_gene: TRBV11-2; CDR3nt: TGTGCCAGCAGCTTAGATCTGGCGGGGTCGTCAGTCGAGCAGTACTTC; CDR3aa: CASSLDLAGSSVEQYF
abundance: NA; j_gene: TRBJ1-5; d_gene: TRBD1; v_gene: TRBV19; CDR3nt: TGTGCCAGTGGACAGGGGAATCAGCCCCAGCATTTT; CDR3aa: CASGQGNQPQHF
abundance: NA; j_gene: TRBJ2-1; d_gene: NA; v_gene: TRBV28; CDR3nt: TGTGCCAGCAGTCCCCAGGGTTGGGAGCAGTTCTTC; CDR3aa: CASSPQGWEQFF
abundance: NA; j_gene: TRBJ2-1; d_gene: TRBD2; v_gene: TRBV5-6; CDR3nt: TGTGCCAGCAGCCCCTTAATGAGCGGGGTATACAATGAGCAGTTCTTC; CDR3aa: CASSPLMSGVYNEQFF
abundance: NA; j_gene: TRBJ2-6; d_gene: NA; v_gene: TRBV7-8; CDR3nt: TGTGCCAGCAGCTCGACCACCTTACAGGGGAGGCACGGGGCCAACGTCCTGACTTTC; CDR3aa: CASSSTTLQGRHGANVLTF
abundance: NA; j_gene: TRBJ2-3; d_gene: TRBD2; v_gene: TRBV28; CDR3nt: TGTGCCAGCACCCTCGACAGCGGGGATCTCACAGATACGCAGTATTTT; CDR3aa: CASTLDSGDLTDTQYF
abundance: NA; j_gene: TRBJ1-5; d_gene: NA; v_gene: TRBV5-1; CDR3nt: TGCGCCAGCAGTCAACAGGCCGTCAATCAGCCCCAGCATTTT; CDR3aa: CASSQQAVNQPQHF